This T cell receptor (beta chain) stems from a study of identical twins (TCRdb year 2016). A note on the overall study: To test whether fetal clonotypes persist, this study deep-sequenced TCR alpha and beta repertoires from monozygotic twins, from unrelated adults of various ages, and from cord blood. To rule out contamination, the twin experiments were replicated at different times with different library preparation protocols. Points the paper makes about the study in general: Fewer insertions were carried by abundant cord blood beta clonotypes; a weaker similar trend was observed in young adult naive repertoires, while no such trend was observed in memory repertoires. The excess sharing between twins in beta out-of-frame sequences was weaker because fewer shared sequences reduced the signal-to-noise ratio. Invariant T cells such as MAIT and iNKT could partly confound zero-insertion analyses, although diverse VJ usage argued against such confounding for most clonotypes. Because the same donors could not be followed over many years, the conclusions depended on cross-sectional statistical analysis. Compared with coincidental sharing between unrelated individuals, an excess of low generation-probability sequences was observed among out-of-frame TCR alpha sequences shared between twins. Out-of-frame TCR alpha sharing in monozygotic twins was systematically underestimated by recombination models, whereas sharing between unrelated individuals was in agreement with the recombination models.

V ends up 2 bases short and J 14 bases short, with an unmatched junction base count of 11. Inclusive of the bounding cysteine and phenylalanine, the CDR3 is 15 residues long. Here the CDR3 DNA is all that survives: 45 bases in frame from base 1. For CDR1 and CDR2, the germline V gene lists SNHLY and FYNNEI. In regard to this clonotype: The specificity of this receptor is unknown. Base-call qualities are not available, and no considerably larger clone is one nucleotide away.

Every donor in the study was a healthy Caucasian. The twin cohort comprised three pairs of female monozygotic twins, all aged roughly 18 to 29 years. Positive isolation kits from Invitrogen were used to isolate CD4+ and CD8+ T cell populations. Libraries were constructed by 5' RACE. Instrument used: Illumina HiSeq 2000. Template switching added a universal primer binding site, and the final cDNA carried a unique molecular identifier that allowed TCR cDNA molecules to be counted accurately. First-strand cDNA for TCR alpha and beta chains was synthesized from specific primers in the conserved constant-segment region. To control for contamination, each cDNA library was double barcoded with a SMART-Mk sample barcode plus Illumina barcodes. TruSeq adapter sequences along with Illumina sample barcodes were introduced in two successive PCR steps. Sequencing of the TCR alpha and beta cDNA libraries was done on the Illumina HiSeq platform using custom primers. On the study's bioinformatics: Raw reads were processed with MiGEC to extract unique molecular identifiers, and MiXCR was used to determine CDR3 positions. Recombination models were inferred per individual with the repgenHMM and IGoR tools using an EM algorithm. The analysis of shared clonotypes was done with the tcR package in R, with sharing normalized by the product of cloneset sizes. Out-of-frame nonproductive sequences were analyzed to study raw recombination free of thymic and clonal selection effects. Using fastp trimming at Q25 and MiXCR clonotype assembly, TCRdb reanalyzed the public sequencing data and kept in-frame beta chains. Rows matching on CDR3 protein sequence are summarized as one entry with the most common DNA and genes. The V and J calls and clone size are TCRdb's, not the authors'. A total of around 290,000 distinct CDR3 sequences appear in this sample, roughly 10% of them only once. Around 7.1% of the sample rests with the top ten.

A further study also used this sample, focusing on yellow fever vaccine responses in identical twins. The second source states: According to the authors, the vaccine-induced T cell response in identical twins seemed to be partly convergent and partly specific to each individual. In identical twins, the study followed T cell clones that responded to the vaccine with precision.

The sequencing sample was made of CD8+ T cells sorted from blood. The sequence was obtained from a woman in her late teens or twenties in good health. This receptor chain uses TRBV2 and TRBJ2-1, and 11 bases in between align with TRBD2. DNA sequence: TGTGCCAGCAGTGAACCAAAAACACTAGCGGGAGAGGAGTTCTTC. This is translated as CASSEPKTLAGEEFF.